The rows below give T cell receptor beta chains drawn from one sample of a study of blood T cell repertoires in COVID-19. This table comes from immunoSEQ multiplex PCR, and its TCRdb copy is limited to in-frame clones, with some not included. The table has around 190,000 clones, around 80% seen once. Input material: peripheral blood. The receptors here all came from a man in his fifties or sixties with acute or convalescent COVID-19. CDR3s include the opening cysteine and the closing phenylalanine or tryptophan. A D gene is named only where the DNA matches it firmly. A row's size may be missing; if present it is once, few, many or a size class.

>TRBJ1-5|once|TRBV11-2|TRBD1
CASSADRVQPQHF
TGTGCCAGCAGCGCTGACAGGGTACAGCCCCAGCATTTT
>TRBJ1-4|few|TRBV2|TRBD1
CASSPQGAGEKLFF
TGTGCCAGCAGTCCACAGGGGGCAGGGGAAAAACTGTTTTTT
>TRBJ2-5|-|TRBV25-1|-
CASSEWEQETQYF
TGTGCCAGCAGTGAATGGGAGCAAGAGACCCAGTACTTC
>TRBJ2-3|-|TRBV5-4|TRBD1
CASSLGQGDTQYF
TGTGCCAGCAGCCTCGGACAGGGAGACACGCAGTATTTT
>TRBJ1-3|-|TRBV2|-
CASSVSAGNTIYF
TGTGCCAGCAGTGTGTCAGCTGGAAACACCATATATTTT
>TRBJ1-6|-|TRBV4-2|TRBD1
CASSQELGTGDNSPLHF
TGTGCCAGCAGCCAAGAATTGGGGACAGGGGATAATTCACCCCTCCACTTT
>TRBJ1-5|-|TRBV15|-
CATSRDSNINQPQHF
TGTGCCACCAGCAGAGATTCGAACATTAATCAGCCCCAGCATTTT
>TRBJ2-7|-|TRBV2|-
CASRRAGSYEQYF
TGTGCCAGCAGGCGGGCCGGCTCCTACGAGCAGTACTTC
>TRBJ2-5|-|TRBV3-1/TRBV3-2|-
CASSQSSSETQYF
TGTGCCAGCAGCCAATCTAGTAGCGAGACCCAGTACTTC
>TRBJ1-1|-|TRBV19|TRBD1
CASSIASHRGRNTEAFF
TGTGCCAGTAGTATTGCCTCCCACAGGGGGCGGAACACTGAAGCTTTCTTT
>TRBJ1-5|-|TRBV5-1|-
CASSPDRNQPQHF
TGCGCCAGCAGCCCTGACAGAAATCAGCCCCAGCATTTT
>TRBJ1-3|-|TRBV5-8|-
CASSLGQRGNTIYF
TGTGCCAGCAGCCTAGGACAGAGGGGAAACACCATATATTTT
>TRBJ2-3|once|TRBV2|TRBD1
CASSEFGQASTDTQYF
TGTGCCAGCAGTGAATTTGGACAGGCCAGCACAGATACGCAGTATTTT
>TRBJ1-1|-|TRBV24-1|-
CATSETGNTEAFF
TGTGCCACCAGTGAAACCGGGAACACTGAAGCTTTCTTT
>TRBJ1-4|few|TRBV19|TRBD1
CASSWDRESKKLFF
TGTGCCAGTTCCTGGGACAGGGAAAGTAAAAAACTGTTTTTT